The 31 T cell receptor beta chains below come from one sample, sequenced in a study of identical twins. One entry per CDR3 protein, called by TCRdb with MiXCR from the 5' RACE reads. The top ten hold over 5% of the sample, which has 200,000 to 250,000 distinct CDR3 sequences, 7.5% seen once. These same data were also listed under a study on yellow fever vaccine responses in identical twins.

The sample taken for sequencing was CD8+ T cells sorted from blood. The receptors derive from a woman aged 18-35 years in good health.

In this sample, this clonotype turned up many times. The V gene is TRBV10-3, the J gene TRBJ1-2; TRBD1 is a possible D gene (5 bases). Per the germline V gene, CDR1 is ENHRY and CDR2 is SYGVKD. Deletions cut 6 bases from V and 5 bases from J, with 16 bases between. The CDR3 is 14 amino acids. This CDR3 reads CAISPLVGEYGYTF. CDR3 coding DNA: TGTGCCATCAGCCCCTTAGTAGGGGAGTATGGCTACACCTTC.

This clonotype has just a few counts. The chain links TRBV20-1 to TRBJ2-7; weak D call: TRBD2 (7 bases). Between the trimmed V and J ends, which lost 0 bases and 2 bases, there was a span of 14 bases. Germline V gene data show CDR1 as DFQATT and CDR2 as SNEGSKA (reference sequence). The CDR3 is made up of 15 amino acids. The CDR3 DNA is TGCAGTGCTAGAGATACAGGGAGGGGCCCCTACGAGCAGTACGTC. The encoded protein is CSARDTGRGPYEQYV.

There are a few counts of this clonotype. The rearrangement joins TRBV7-9 to TRBJ2-1, with 8 bases fitting TRBD1. This CDR3 contains 16 residues. Germline V lookup: CDR1 SEHNR, CDR2 FQNEAQ (reference sequence). The junction had 19 bases not matched to a gene; V was cut back by 5 bases and J by 13 bases. The CDR3 loop reads CASSLPTGATRISQFF. The CDR3 nucleotides are TGTGCCAGCAGCCTCCCGACAGGGGCTACGAGAATATCTCAGTTCTTC.

In this sample, this clonotype turned up a few times. This chain connects TRBV4-2 to TRBJ2-1; weak D call: TRBD1 (6 bases). With 0 bases removed from V and 4 bases from J, the gap between germline ends came to 13 bases. The length of the CDR3 is 16 residues. Per the germline V gene, CDR1 is LGHNA and CDR2 is YNFKEQ. The DNA of the CDR3 is TGTGCCAGCAGCCAAGATACAGGGAACTTGTACAATGAGCAGTTCTTC. Protein sequence: CASSQDTGNLYNEQFF.

This clonotype was detected many times. The chain employs TRBV29-1 and TRBJ2-7, with TRBD1 identical over 9 bases. The V and J ends lost 0 bases and 2 bases, in that order; junction bases with no gene match: 5. Germline V gene data show CDR1 as SQVTM and CDR2 as ANQGSEA. This CDR3 comprises 15 residues. The CDR3 loop reads CSVEDQTGGPYEQYF. The CDR3 DNA sequence: TGCAGCGTTGAAGATCAAACAGGGGGCCCCTACGAGCAGTACTTC.

The chain carries TRBV6-5 and TRBJ1-1; D ambiguous. V was cut by 4 bases and J by 2 bases, with 11 bases left in between. CDR1 is MNHEY, CDR2 SVGAGI, per germline. CDR3 length: 14 amino acids. CDR3 bases: TGTGCCAGCAGTTCCCTACTAGGTAACACTGAAGCTTTCTTT. This gives the protein CASSSLLGNTEAFF.

This clonotype was recorded a few times. CDR3 in amino acids: CASSPVRGNPYEQYF. CDR3 coding DNA: TGTGCCAGCAGCCCGGTTAGGGGGAACCCCTACGAGCAGTACTTC. The chain links TRBV7-9 to TRBJ2-7; possible D gene TRBD1, 6 bases. Trimming cost V 5 bases and J 2 bases, with 16 bases left between them. Germline V CDR1 and CDR2: SEHNR, FQNEAQ (reference sequence). The CDR3 extends over 15 amino acids.

This clonotype was seen a handful of times. The chain recombines TRBV5-1 with TRBJ2-2; TRBD1 matches 7 bases. The CDR3 length is 18 residues. The V segment lost 7 bases and the J segment 1 base; nucleotides outside the gene matches: 16. The germline gives CDR1 SGHRS, CDR2 YFSETQ. The CDR3 loop reads CASVGPGGRQGNTGELFF. CDR3 coding DNA: TGCGCCAGCGTGGGGCCAGGGGGTCGCCAAGGGAACACCGGGGAGCTGTTTTTT.

There are a few counts of this clonotype. CDR3 region: CASGEPARENNEQFF. The CDR3 region has the DNA TGTGCCAGCGGGGAGCCCGCTAGGGAGAACAATGAGCAGTTCTTC. This chain connects TRBV9 to TRBJ2-1; weak D call: TRBD2 (5 bases). The V end lost 7 bases, the J end lost 5 bases, and 19 bases lay between the germline ends. CDR1 and CDR2 (germline): SGDLS, YYNGEE. This CDR3 has 15 amino acids.

This clonotype appeared many times. CDR3 coding DNA: TGTGCCAGCAGTCCCCCCGGGACAGATCCCTACGAGCAGTACTTC. This sequence encodes CASSPPGTDPYEQYF. The J gene is TRBJ2-7, the V gene TRBV28, with 7 bases aligning to TRBD1. The V segment lost 5 bases and the J segment 2 bases; nucleotides outside the gene matches: 9. The germline gives CDR1 MDHEN, CDR2 SYDVKM. The CDR3 extends over 15 amino acids.

V and J are TRBV7-6 and TRBJ1-1, with D maybe TRBD1 (6 bases). This CDR3 spans 15 amino acids. CDR1 and CDR2 (germline): SGHVS, FNYEAQ. The V gene lost 5 bases and the J gene lost 0 bases, with 13 bases spanning the gap. CDR3 in amino acids: CASSPSTGMNTEAFF. DNA for the CDR3: TGTGCCAGCAGCCCTTCAACAGGGATGAACACTGAAGCTTTCTTT.

This clonotype was counted between two and nine times. The J gene is TRBJ2-2, the V gene TRBV7-6, with 8 positions matching TRBD2. Germline V gene sequence: CDR1 SGHVS, CDR2 FNYEAQ. V gave up 0 bases and J gave up 4 bases; unmatched junction bases: 7. The CDR3 contains 17 residues. The CDR3 here is CASSLARGAASTGELFF. CDR3 coding DNA: TGTGCCAGCAGCTTAGCGCGGGGGGCCGCGAGCACCGGGGAGCTGTTTTTT.

This clonotype was observed a few times. The chain joins TRBV2 to TRBJ2-7, with D perhaps matching TRBD1 or TRBD2 (5 bases each). The CDR3 sequence is 15 residues long. Germline loops: CDR1 SNHLY, CDR2 FYNNEI. Trimming pared 4 bases from V and 3 bases from J, leaving 16 bases between. The CDR3 spells CASSVGDGEIYEQYV. The CDR3 nucleotides read TGTGCCAGCAGTGTCGGGGACGGGGAGATCTACGAGCAGTACGTC.

The gene calls are TRBV11-1 and TRBJ2-1; 7 positions match TRBD1. This CDR3 has 19 amino acids. Trimming cost V 3 bases and J 9 bases; bases outside gene matches: 23. CDR1 and CDR2 from the germline V gene are SGHAT and FQDESV (reference sequence). The CDR3 protein is CASSFLRQGESKGSSEQFF. The CDR3 DNA reads TGTGCCAGCAGCTTTTTAAGGCAGGGGGAATCCAAGGGGTCTAGTGAGCAGTTCTTC.

This clonotype was recorded at least ten times. This rearrangement joins TRBV28 to TRBJ2-1; weak D call: TRBD1 (6 bases). The germline gives CDR1 MDHEN, CDR2 SYDVKM. The CDR3 consists of 15 residues. V was shortened by 3 bases and J by 4 bases, with 13 bases between the two germline ends. The chain's CDR3 is CASSLIGTSYNEQFF. The DNA of the CDR3 is TGTGCCAGCAGTTTGATCGGGACAAGTTACAATGAGCAGTTCTTC.

The chain employs TRBV11-2 and TRBJ1-2; D uncertain. The CDR3 loop spans 15 amino acids. The V end lost 1 base, the J end lost 1 base, and 10 bases lay between the germline ends. The germline CDR1 and CDR2 sequences are SGHAT and FQNNGV. The CDR3 region has the DNA TGTGCCAGCAGCTTAGGGTCCGGGGTTAACTATGGCTACACCTTC. Its protein product is CASSLGSGVNYGYTF.

The CDR3 protein is CSAPTTSSYNEQFF. The CDR3 coding sequence is TGCAGTGCCCCGACTACTAGCTCCTACAATGAGCAGTTCTTC. This rearrangement joins TRBV20-1 to TRBJ2-1; TRBD2 is a possible D gene (5 bases). The germline gives CDR1 DFQATT, CDR2 SNEGSKA (reference sequence). The V end was cut by 6 bases, the J end by 0 bases, with 12 bases between. CDR3 length: 14 residues.

CDR3 protein: CSATVPGFVGNQPQHF. DNA for the CDR3: TGCAGTGCTACCGTTCCAGGGTTCGTCGGCAATCAGCCCCAGCATTTT. V and J are TRBV20-1 and TRBJ1-5, with D possibly being TRBD1 (5 bases). Germline V gene lookup returns CDR1 DFQATT and CDR2 SNEGSKA (reference sequence). V gave up 4 bases and J gave up 2 bases, with 18 bases separating them. The CDR3 runs to 16 residues.

The chain combines TRBV11-2 with TRBJ2-5, with D maybe TRBD1 (6 bases). CDR3 length: 16 amino acids. Germline V lookup: CDR1 SGHAT, CDR2 FQNNGV. Between the trimmed V and J ends, which lost 0 bases and 0 bases, there was a span of 11 bases. The CDR3 sequence: CASSLDTWTDQETQYF. CDR3 nucleotide sequence: TGTGCCAGCAGCTTAGACACATGGACAGACCAAGAGACCCAGTACTTC. Variable domain in full (rest from reference TRBV11-2 and TRBJ2-5): EAGVAQSPRYKIIEKRQSVAFWCNPISGHATLYWYQQILGQGPKLLIQFQNNGVVDDSQLPKDRFSAERLKGVDSTLKIQPAKLEDSAVYLCASSLDTWTDQETQYFGPGTRLLVL.

This sequence joins TRBV6-1 and TRBJ2-1, with D perhaps matching TRBD1 (5 bases). The CDR3 loop spans 15 amino acids. V shed 6 bases and J shed 4 bases, with 16 bases lying between them. Looked up from germline, CDR1 is MNHNS and CDR2 is SASEGT. For the CDR3, the DNA is TGTGCCAGCAGCCGACGACTCGACAGTTACAATGAGCAGTTCTTC. It encodes CASSRRLDSYNEQFF.

The genes are TRBV6-1 and TRBJ2-7; D might be TRBD1 or TRBD2, each matching 5 bases. This CDR3 spans 14 amino acids. Trimming removed 4 bases at V and 3 bases at J, with 13 bases between. Germline V gives CDR1 MNHNS, CDR2 SASEGT. The CDR3 DNA follows: TGTGCCAGCAGTGCAGGGATGGGGGACTACGAGCAGTACTTC. Translation: CASSAGMGDYEQYF.

The rearrangement links TRBV4-1 to TRBJ2-7; 11 nucleotides agree with TRBD1. Germline-derived CDR1 and CDR2 are MGHRA and YSYEKL. J lost 3 bases, V lost 3 bases, and 4 bases had no gene match. The CDR3 sequence is 15 residues long. CDR3 sequence: CASSQRTGGFYEQYV. In DNA, the CDR3 is TGCGCCAGCAGCCAGAGGACAGGGGGCTTCTACGAGCAGTACGTC.

In its sample, this clonotype was seen many times. CDR3 in DNA: TGTGCCAGCAGTTACTCGATGGGGTACCAAGAGACCCAGTACTTC. It codes for CASSYSMGYQETQYF. The chain carries TRBV6-5 and TRBJ2-5, with D unclear. The germline CDR1 and CDR2 sequences are MNHEY and SVGAGI. The CDR3 consists of 15 residues. V lost 0 bases and J 0 bases, leaving 8 bases between the germline ends.

This sequence joins TRBV24-1 and TRBJ2-7; D may match TRBD1 or TRBD2 (6 bases each). The germline V gene encodes CDR1 KGHDR and CDR2 SFDVKD. The CDR3 is made up of 14 amino acids. The ends were cut back, 7 bases at V and 6 bases at J, with 18 bases in the middle. CDR3 coding DNA: TGTGCCACCAGGGGGACAACGGGAGATAGCGAGCAGTACTTC. Its protein is CATRGTTGDSEQYF.

This clonotype was recorded a few times. The genes are TRBV20-1 and TRBJ2-3; D is undetermined. Germline V gene lookup returns CDR1 DFQATT and CDR2 SNEGSKA (reference sequence). V was pared by 0 bases and J by 2 bases, with 15 bases between. This CDR3 has 16 amino acids. The CDR3 nucleotides are TGCAGTGCTAGAGATTCTCCCCCGGACCTCACAGATACGCAGTATTTT. It specifies CSARDSPPDLTDTQYF.

This chain uses TRBV18 with TRBJ2-1; the D gene is possibly TRBD2 (5 bases). The V gene's germline CDR1 is KGHSH and CDR2 LQKENI. The CDR3 is 14 residues long. V gave up 0 bases and J gave up 9 bases, with 12 bases separating them. As DNA, the CDR3 is TGTGCCAGCTCACCACCTACACTAGTTCTTGAGCAGTTCTTC. It codes for CASSPPTLVLEQFF.

This clonotype was observed many times. The V call is TRBV7-9, the J call TRBJ2-5; weak D call: TRBD1 (5 bases). The ends were cut back, 4 bases at V and 0 bases at J, with 15 bases in the middle. There are 16 residues in the CDR3. Per germline, CDR1 SEHNR and CDR2 FQNEAQ (reference sequence). The CDR3: CASSSSRVSDQETQYF. CDR3 DNA: TGTGCCAGCAGCTCATCCAGGGTTTCGGACCAAGAGACCCAGTACTTC.

This clonotype was seen at least ten times. This sequence joins TRBV28 and TRBJ2-3, with unresolved D. Germline-derived CDR1 and CDR2 are MDHEN and SYDVKM. Trimming cost V 4 bases and J 4 bases, with 3 bases left between them. The CDR3 runs to 11 residues. The CDR3 loop is CASSYSDTQYF. The CDR3 DNA follows: TGTGCCAGCAGTTATTCAGATACGCAGTATTTT.

This clonotype was observed at least ten times. This rearrangement joins TRBV24-1 to TRBJ2-3; no clear D gene. The CDR3 spans 12 residues. CDR1 is KGHDR and CDR2 is SFDVKD in the germline V gene. V was pared by 3 bases and J by 10 bases, with 10 bases between. The chain's CDR3 is CATSDSTLAQYF. The CDR3 nucleotides read TGTGCCACCAGTGATAGCACTCTGGCGCAGTATTTT.

The chain is built from TRBV6-2 or TRBV6-3 and TRBJ2-7, with 7 positions matching TRBD2. Trimming cost V 0 bases and J 5 bases; bases outside gene matches: 7. Per the germline V gene, CDR1 is MNHEY and CDR2 is SVGEGT. The CDR3 consists of 15 residues. The CDR3 loop reads CASSYSSSRGDEQYV. CDR3 sequence (DNA): TGTGCCAGCAGTTACTCCTCCAGTCGGGGGGACGAGCAGTACGTC.

The chain carries TRBV12-3 or TRBV12-4 and TRBJ2-7; D gene uncertain. With 0 bases removed from V and 4 bases from J, the gap between germline ends came to 7 bases. The CDR3 is 13 residues long. CDR3 sequence: CASSLANGYEQYV. The CDR3 DNA reads TGTGCCAGCAGTTTAGCGAACGGTTACGAGCAGTACGTC.